These 8 T cell receptor beta chains originate from one sample sequenced in a study of PD-1 blockade in classical Hodgkin lymphoma. The repertoire was sequenced with immunoSEQ multiplex PCR; TCRdb's copy has only in-frame clones and lacks some. This sample has about 31,000 clones; about 70% occur once, and the top ten carry about 4%. Each and every patient relapsed after autologous stem cell transplantation, and patients got differing brentuximab vedotin exposure. This material consisted of peripheral blood mononuclear cells (PBMCs), taken before the second cycle of nivolumab. The receptors come from a human donor with classical Hodgkin lymphoma.

V gene TRBV25-1 combines with J gene TRBJ2-2, with D perhaps matching TRBD1 or TRBD2 (5 bases each). The CDR3 sequence is 16 residues long. Germline V gene lookup returns CDR1 MGHDK and CDR2 SYGVNS. Trimming cost V 9 bases and J 5 bases, with 22 bases left between them. DNA of the CDR3: TGTGCCAGTAGCGCCGGTGGTGGGGCCGAAACCGGGGAGCTGTTTTTT. The encoded protein is CASSAGGGAETGELFF.

The V gene is TRBV28, the J gene TRBJ2-1, with D tentatively TRBD1 (6 bases). The CDR3 spans 11 residues. Trimming took 11 bases from V and 8 from J, leaving 13 bases between them. CDR1 and CDR2 from the germline V gene are MDHEN and SYDVKM. The CDR3 nucleotides are TGTGCCCTCGGCCCAGGGGATGAGCAGTTCTTC. Translated, it gives CALGPGDEQFF.

V gene TRBV19 combines with J gene TRBJ2-3; 7 bases are a match to TRBD1. With V trimmed by 6 bases and J by 6 bases, 12 bases remained unmatched. Per germline, CDR1 LNHDA and CDR2 SQIVND (reference sequence). The CDR3 contains 15 residues. CDR3 amino acids: CASSPRPGTVDTQYF. The CDR3 DNA is TGTGCCAGTAGCCCCCGGCCGGGGACAGTGGATACGCAGTATTTT.

V is TRBV7-6 and J is TRBJ1-2; D ambiguous. This CDR3 comprises 13 residues. Germline V lookup: CDR1 SGHVS, CDR2 FNYEAQ. The ends were cut back, 6 bases at V and 7 bases at J, with 15 bases in the middle. The CDR3, as DNA: TGTGCCAGCAGATCGCCGGTGGATGGTGGCTACACCTTC. This encodes CASRSPVDGGYTF.

The chain employs TRBV5-4 and TRBJ2-7, with TRBD1 identical over 7 bases. Germline CDR1 is SGHNT and CDR2 is YYREEE (reference sequence). Trimming cost V 3 bases and J 2 bases; bases outside gene matches: 5. CDR3 size: 14 residues. CDR3 protein: CASSSGTATYEQYF. CDR3 in DNA: TGTGCCAGCAGCTCCGGGACAGCCACCTACGAGCAGTACTTC.

This chain uses TRBV7-2 with TRBJ1-5; D possibly corresponds to TRBD1 (6 bases). The CDR3 is 13 amino acids. Germline loops: CDR1 SGHTA, CDR2 FQGNSA. The V end lost 0 bases, the J end lost 11 bases, and 11 bases lay between the germline ends. The CDR3 nucleotides read TGTGCCAGCAGCTTAGCGGGGGCACCGGCCCAGCATTTT. It translates to CASSLAGAPAQHF.

In regard to this clone: The junction shows a germline mismatch at one end, possibly a read error. This chain uses TRBV7-8 with TRBJ2-5; no clear D. CDR3 length: 11 residues. Germline CDR1 reads SGHVS; CDR2 reads FQNEAQ. The CDR3 coding sequence is TGTGCCAGCACCTCCCAAAAGACCCAGTACTTC. This codes for CASTSQKTQYF. Based on the CDR3 plus reference TRBV7-8 and TRBJ2-5, the full variable domain is GAGVSQSPRYKVAKRGQDVALRCDPISGHVSLFWYQQALGQGPEFLTYFQNEAQLDKSGLPSDRFFAERPEGSVSTLKIQRTQQEDSAVYLCASTSQKTQYFGPGTRLLVL.

The V call is TRBV18, the J call TRBJ2-7, with 12 bases lining up with TRBD1. The CDR3 consists of 18 residues. Germline V CDR1 and CDR2: KGHSH, LQKENI. V gave up 2 bases and J gave up 2 bases; unmatched junction bases: 10. Written as DNA, the CDR3 is TGTGCCAGCTCACCAGGCAGATCCGGGACAGGGGGCGCCTACGAGCAGTACTTC. Amino acid sequence: CASSPGRSGTGGAYEQYF.